The table lists the clone carrying this T cell receptor beta chain with many counts. Its antigen is still unknown. TCRdb called the multiplex PCR reads again in MiXCR, with one record for every CDR3 protein. The data contain about 180,000 distinct CDR3 sequences, about 33% of them singletons. The sample comes from a study of breast tumors, draining lymph nodes, adjacent tissues. Study-wide results and limits: That most tumor T cells come from lymph nodes remained unproven. The data were judged consistent with most tumor T cells coming from lymph node and expanding in tumor. Tumor and nontumor repertoires were significantly more similar in luminal-like than in basal-like breast cancer.

Breast cancer patients provided tissue from their axillary draining lymph nodes. The ends were cut back, 5 bases at V and 10 bases at J, with 17 bases in the middle. Germline V gives CDR1 SGHVS, CDR2 FQNEAQ. The CDR3 extends over 14 amino acids. The chain couples TRBV7-8 to TRBJ1-4; the D gene is possibly TRBD1 (5 bases). The source is a female donor with breast cancer. Some clones in this sample may be carry-over from other donors' samples. Sequencing was carried out using axillary lymph node tissue. CDR3 bases: TGTGCCAGCAGCCCCCGCGATCGAGGGGCAAAACTGTTTTTT. This sequence encodes CASSPRDRGAKLFF.